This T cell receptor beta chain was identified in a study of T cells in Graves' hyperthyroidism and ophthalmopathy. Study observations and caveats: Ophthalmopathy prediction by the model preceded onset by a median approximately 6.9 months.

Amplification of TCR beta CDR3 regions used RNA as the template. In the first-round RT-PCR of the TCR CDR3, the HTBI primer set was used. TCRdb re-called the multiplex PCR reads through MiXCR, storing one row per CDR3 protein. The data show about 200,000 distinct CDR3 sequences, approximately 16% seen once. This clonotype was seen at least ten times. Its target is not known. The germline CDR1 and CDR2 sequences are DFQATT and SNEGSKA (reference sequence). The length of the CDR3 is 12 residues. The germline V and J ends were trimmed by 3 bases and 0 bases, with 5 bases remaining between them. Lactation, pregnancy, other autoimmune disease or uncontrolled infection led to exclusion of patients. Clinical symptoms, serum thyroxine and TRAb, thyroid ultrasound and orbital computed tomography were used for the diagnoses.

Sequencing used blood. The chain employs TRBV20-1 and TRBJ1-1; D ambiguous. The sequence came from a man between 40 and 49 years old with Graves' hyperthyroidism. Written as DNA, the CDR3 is TGCAGTGCTAGCTTTCTGAACACTGAAGCTTTCTTT. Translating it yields CSASFLNTEAFF.